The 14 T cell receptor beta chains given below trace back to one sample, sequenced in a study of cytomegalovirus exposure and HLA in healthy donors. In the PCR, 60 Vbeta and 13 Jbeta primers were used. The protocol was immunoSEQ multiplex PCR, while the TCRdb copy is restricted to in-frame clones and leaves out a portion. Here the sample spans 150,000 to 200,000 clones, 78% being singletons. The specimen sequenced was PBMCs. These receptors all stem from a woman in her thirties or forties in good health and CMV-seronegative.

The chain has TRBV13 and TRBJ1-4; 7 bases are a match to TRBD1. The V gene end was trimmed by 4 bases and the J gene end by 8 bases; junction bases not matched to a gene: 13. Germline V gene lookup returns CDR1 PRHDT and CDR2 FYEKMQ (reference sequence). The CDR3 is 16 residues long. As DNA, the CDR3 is TGTGCCAGCAGCTCCGTCCGACAGGGAGAGGTAGAAAAACTGTTTTTT. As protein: CASSSVRQGEVEKLFF. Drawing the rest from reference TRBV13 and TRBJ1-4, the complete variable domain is AAGVIQSPRHLIKEKRETATLKCYPIPRHDTVYWYQQGPGQDPQFLISFYEKMQSDKGSIPDRFSAQQFSDYHSELNMSSLELGDSALYFCASSSVRQGEVEKLFFGSGTQLSVL.

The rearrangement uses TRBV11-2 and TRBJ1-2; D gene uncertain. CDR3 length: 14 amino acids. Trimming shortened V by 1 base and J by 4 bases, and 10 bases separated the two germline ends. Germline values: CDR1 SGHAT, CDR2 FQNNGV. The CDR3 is CASSLAEGAYGYTF. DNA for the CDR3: TGTGCCAGCAGCTTAGCCGAGGGCGCCTATGGCTACACCTTC.

This CDR3 is CASSASLHYYEQYF. The DNA of the CDR3 is TGTGCCAGCAGCGCGTCCCTTCACTACTACGAGCAGTACTTC. The rearrangement joins TRBV27 to TRBJ2-7; D not certain. The CDR3 contains 14 residues. The V end lost 6 bases, the J end lost 3 bases, and 15 bases lay between the germline ends. Germline-derived CDR1 and CDR2 are MNHEY and SMNVEV (reference sequence).

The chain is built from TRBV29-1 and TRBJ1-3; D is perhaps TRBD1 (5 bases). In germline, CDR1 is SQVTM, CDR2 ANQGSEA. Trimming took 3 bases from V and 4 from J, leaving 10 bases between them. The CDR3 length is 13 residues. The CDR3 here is CSVDVGVGNTIYF. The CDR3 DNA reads TGCAGCGTTGATGTAGGGGTGGGAAACACCATATATTTT.

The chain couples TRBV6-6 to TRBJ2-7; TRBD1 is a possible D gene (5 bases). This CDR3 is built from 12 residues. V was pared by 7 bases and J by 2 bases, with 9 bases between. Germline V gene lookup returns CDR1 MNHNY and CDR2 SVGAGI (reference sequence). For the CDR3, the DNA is TGTGCCAGCACCCCGGACACCTACGAGCAGTACTTC. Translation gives CASTPDTYEQYF.

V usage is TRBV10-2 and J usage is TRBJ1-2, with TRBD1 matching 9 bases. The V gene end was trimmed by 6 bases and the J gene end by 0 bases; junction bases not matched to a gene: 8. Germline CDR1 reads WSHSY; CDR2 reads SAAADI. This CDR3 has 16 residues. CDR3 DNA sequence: TGCGCCAGCAGCCCGGGACAGGGTCTAGCTAACTATGGCTACACCTTC. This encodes CASSPGQGLANYGYTF.

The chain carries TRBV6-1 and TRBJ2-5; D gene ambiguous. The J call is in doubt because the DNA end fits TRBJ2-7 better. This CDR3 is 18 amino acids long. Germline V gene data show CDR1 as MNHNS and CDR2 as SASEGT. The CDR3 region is CASSETGLPLLKWYEQYF. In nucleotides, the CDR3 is TGTGCCAGCAGTGAAACGGGTTTACCCCTCCTCAAATGGTACGAGCAGTACTTC.

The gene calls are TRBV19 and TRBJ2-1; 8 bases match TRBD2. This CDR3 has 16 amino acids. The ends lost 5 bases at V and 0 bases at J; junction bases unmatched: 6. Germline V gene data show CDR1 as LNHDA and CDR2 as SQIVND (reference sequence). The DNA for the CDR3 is TGTGCCAGTAGTGCCCTCGGGGGGGCCTCCTACAATGAGCAGTTCTTC. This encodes CASSALGGASYNEQFF.

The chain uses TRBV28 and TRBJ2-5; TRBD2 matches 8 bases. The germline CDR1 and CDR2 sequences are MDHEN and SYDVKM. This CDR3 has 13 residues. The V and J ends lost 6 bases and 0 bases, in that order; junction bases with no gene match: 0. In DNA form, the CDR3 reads TGTGCCAGCAGCGGGGGGGACCAAGAGACCCAGTACTTC. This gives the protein CASSGGDQETQYF.

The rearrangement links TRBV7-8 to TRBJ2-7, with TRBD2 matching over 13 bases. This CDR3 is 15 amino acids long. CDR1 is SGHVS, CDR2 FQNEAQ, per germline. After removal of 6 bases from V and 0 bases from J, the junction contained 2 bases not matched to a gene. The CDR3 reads CASSWTSGGSYEQYF. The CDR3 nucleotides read TGTGCCAGCAGTTGGACTAGCGGGGGCTCCTACGAGCAGTACTTC.

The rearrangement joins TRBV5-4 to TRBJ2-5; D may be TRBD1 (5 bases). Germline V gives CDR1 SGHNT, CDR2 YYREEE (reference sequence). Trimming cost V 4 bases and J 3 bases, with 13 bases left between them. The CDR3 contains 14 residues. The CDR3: CASSALKGEETQYF. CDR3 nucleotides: TGTGCCAGCAGCGCGTTAAAAGGGGAAGAGACCCAGTACTTC.

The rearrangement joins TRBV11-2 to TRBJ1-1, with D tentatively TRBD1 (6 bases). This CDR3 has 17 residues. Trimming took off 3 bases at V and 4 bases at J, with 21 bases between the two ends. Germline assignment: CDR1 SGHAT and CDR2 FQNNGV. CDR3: CASSFPRGRYVVTEAFF. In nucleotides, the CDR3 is TGTGCCAGCAGCTTCCCCAGGGGCCGGTACGTGGTCACTGAAGCTTTCTTT.

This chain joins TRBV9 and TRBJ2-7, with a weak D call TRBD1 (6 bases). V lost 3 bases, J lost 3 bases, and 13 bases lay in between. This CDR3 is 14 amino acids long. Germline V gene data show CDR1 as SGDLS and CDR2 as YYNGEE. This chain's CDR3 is CASSGRGEGYEQYF. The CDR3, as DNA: TGTGCCAGCAGCGGCAGGGGAGAGGGCTACGAGCAGTACTTC.

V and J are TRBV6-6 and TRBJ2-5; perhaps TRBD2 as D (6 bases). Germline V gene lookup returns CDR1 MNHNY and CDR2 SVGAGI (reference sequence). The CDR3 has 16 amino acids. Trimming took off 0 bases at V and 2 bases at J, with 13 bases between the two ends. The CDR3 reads CASSYSSSGQQETQYF. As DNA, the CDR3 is TGTGCCAGCAGTTACTCGAGTAGCGGACAACAAGAGACCCAGTACTTC.